The text below deals with one T cell receptor beta chain. Antigen: not known. Sequenced by immunoSEQ multiplex PCR; TCRdb stores in-frame clones only, minus some. The table shows about 19,000 clones, with 77% occurring only once. Before the COVID-19 pandemic, during about 2010-2018, CD4+ T cells were taken from unexposed donors. Isolation of CD4+ T cells took place after roughly nine days in culture. Unexposed-donor CD4+ T cells were probed with SARS-CoV-2 S/N and four cold-coronavirus spikes, cells permitting. Each well had a few million PBMCs in about 5% human AB serum with IL-2. V shed 8 bases and J shed 4 bases, with 11 bases lying between them. The CDR3 length is 11 residues. Germline V gene sequence: CDR1 GTSNPN, CDR2 SVGIG (reference sequence). This specimen belongs to a study of CD4 T cells in relation to SARS-CoV-2 and coronaviruses. On the study more broadly: PBMCs were cultured with antigen for roughly 9 days before TCR beta sequencing.

This chain uses TRBV30 with TRBJ1-2; TRBD1 might be the D (5 bases). The clonotype comes from a human donor in good health. The material sequenced was CD4+ T cells from PBMCs, cultured in vitro. The CDR3 protein is CADGHLYGYTF. The CDR3 DNA is TGTGCCGACGGACACCTCTATGGCTACACCTTC.